The rows below give T cell receptor beta chains drawn from one sample of a study of cytomegalovirus exposure and HLA in healthy donors. Profiling relied on immunoSEQ multiplex PCR, and the TCRdb table lists in-frame clones only, not all of them. Here the sample spans roughly 76,000 clones, around 94% being singletons. Sequenced sample: PBMCs. The receptor source for this set is a man aged 18 to 35 in good health and CMV-seropositive. The CDR3 runs from the conserved cysteine through the conserved F or W. A D gene is named only where the DNA matches it firmly. Expanded clones are given a class, and other clones once, few, many or no size at all.

TRBD2	once	TRBJ2-2	TRBV9	CASSQSSGSVFGELFF	TGTGCCAGCAGTCAATCGAGCGGGAGCGTCTTCGGGGAGCTGTTTTTT
TRBD1	NA	TRBJ2-1	TRBV29-1	CSVYGTGFYEQFF	TGCAGCGTTTACGGGACAGGGTTTTACGAGCAGTTCTTC
TRBD2	NA	TRBJ2-5	TRBV6-4	CASSAGTSGQETQYF	TGTGCCAGCAGCGCCGGGACTAGCGGCCAAGAGACCCAGTACTTC
TRBD2	NA	TRBJ2-1	TRBV18	CASSPGTSGRRYLNEQFF	TGTGCCAGCTCACCTGGGACTAGCGGGAGGAGGTATTTGAATGAGCAGTTCTTC
NA	NA	TRBJ1-2	TRBV4-1	CASSQGEDQNYGYTF	TGCGCCAGCAGCCAAGGGGAGGATCAGAACTATGGCTACACCTTC
NA	once	TRBJ2-2	TRBV30	CAWVTMGTGELFF	TGTGCCTGGGTCACTATGGGCACCGGGGAGCTGTTTTTT
TRBD1	NA	TRBJ2-2	TRBV19	CASIAPGQSTGELFF	TGTGCCAGTATCGCTCCGGGACAGAGCACCGGGGAGCTGTTTTTT
NA	NA	TRBJ2-3	TRBV5-5	CASSPTDTQYF	TGTGCCAGCAGCCCGACAGATACGCAGTATTTT
NA	NA	TRBJ2-1	TRBV13	CASSLQGFGEQFF	TGTGCCAGCAGCTTACAGGGATTCGGAGAGCAGTTCTTC
NA	once	TRBJ2-7	TRBV9	CASSVDSRAPAYEQYF	TGTGCCAGCAGCGTAGATAGCAGGGCCCCGGCCTACGAGCAGTACTTC
TRBD1	NA	TRBJ1-2	TRBV28	CASSTGGVGYTF	TGTGCCAGCAGTACAGGGGGCGTTGGCTACACCTTC
TRBD2	NA	TRBJ2-5	TRBV27	CASSLWSPGGSETQYF	TGTGCCAGCAGTTTATGGAGTCCGGGAGGGTCGGAGACCCAGTACTTC
TRBD2	NA	TRBJ2-4	TRBV10-3	CAISENGLAGPKNIQYF	TGTGCCATCAGTGAGAATGGACTAGCGGGACCCAAAAACATTCAGTACTTC
NA	NA	TRBJ2-1	TRBV10-2	CASRQGGEQFF	TGCGCCTCACGGCAGGGGGGTGAGCAGTTCTTC
NA	NA	TRBJ1-2	TRBV25-1	CASSDWGKPGYTF	TGTGCCAGCAGTGACTGGGGCAAGCCTGGCTACACCTTC
TRBD2	once	TRBJ2-7	TRBV11-2	CASSFTSVEQYF	TGTGCCAGCAGCTTTACTAGCGTCGAGCAGTACTTC
TRBD1	NA	TRBJ2-5	TRBV5-1	CASSLGQGAGETQYF	TGCGCCAGCAGCTTGGGACAGGGGGCAGGGGAGACCCAGTACTTC
NA	NA	TRBJ2-7	TRBV7-2	CASSWTVPGFEEQYF	TGTGCCAGCAGCTGGACAGTTCCCGGATTTGAAGAGCAGTACTTC
NA	NA	TRBJ1-1	TRBV28	CASTKDQDGEAFF	TGTGCCAGCACGAAGGATCAGGATGGGGAAGCTTTCTTT
TRBD1	NA	TRBJ2-7	TRBV6-1	CASSQVGGLSSYEQYF	TGTGCCAGCAGTCAAGTAGGGGGCCTAAGCTCCTACGAGCAGTACTTC
NA	NA	TRBJ2-7	TRBV7-9	CASSLQTYEQYF	TGTGCCAGCAGCTTACAAACCTACGAGCAGTACTTC
NA	NA	TRBJ2-4	TRBV19	CASSIGGTKNIQYF	TGTGCCAGTAGTATTGGAGGGACCAAAAACATTCAGTACTTC
NA	NA	TRBJ1-1	TRBV19	CASGGGGPWAEAFF	TGTGCCAGTGGCGGCGGGGGCCCTTGGGCTGAAGCTTTCTTT
TRBD1	NA	TRBJ1-5	TRBV28	CASSPQQGASNQPQHF	TGTGCCAGCAGTCCCCAACAGGGGGCAAGCAATCAGCCCCAGCATTTT